The clone carrying this T cell receptor beta chain appeared once. These data originate in a study of blood T cells in healthy people across ages. J lost 2 bases, V lost 5 bases, and 5 bases had no gene match. From germline, CDR1 is SEHNR and CDR2 FQNEAQ (reference sequence). The length of the CDR3 is 15 residues. Alongside a J-beta primer mix, a sample-barcoded 5' primer served in a second PCR lasting roughly 6 to 11 cycles. A 12-random-nucleotide template-switch adaptor tagged each cDNA molecule. TCRdb processed the 5' RACE reads anew with MiXCR; each CDR3 protein has one entry. Of fewer than 750,000 distinct CDR3 sequences listed, 40% to 65% are singletons.

This sequence joins TRBV7-9 and TRBJ2-3; TRBD1 matches 9 bases. This TCR came from a woman aged 80 or over in good health. The source material was blood. The chain's CDR3 is CASSPGQGITDTQYF. The CDR3 DNA follows: TGTGCCAGCAGCCCAGGACAGGGGATCACAGATACGCAGTATTTT.